This T cell receptor (beta chain) is from a study of blood T cell repertoires in COVID-19. As for the study in general: Material from acute and convalescent COVID-19 was sourced from the United States, Italy and Spain. In each case, the material was cDNA or gDNA derived from T cells, B-cell-depleted T cells, or PBMCs.

How the authors handled the data: The authors estimated nucleated cell counts from reference gene primer amplification. Clones were read by immunoSEQ multiplex PCR, and TCRdb kept only the in-frame ones, dropping some. The D gene and trimming were derived from the DNA, and the V and J assignments and clone size from that table. This sample has 200,000 to 250,000 clones; more than 75% occur once, and the top ten carry approximately 13%. Trimming stripped 2 bases from V and 6 bases from J, with 13 bases between. The germline V gene has CDR1 SEHNR and CDR2 FQNEAQ (reference sequence). CDR3 length equals 14 residues.

The source is a man older than 75 with acute or convalescent COVID-19. The chain carries TRBV7-9 and TRBJ1-2, with D possibly being TRBD1 (5 bases). Sample: peripheral blood. The CDR3: CASSLTRDRDGYTF. In nucleotides, the CDR3 is TGTGCCAGCAGCTTAACACGAGACAGAGATGGCTACACCTTC.